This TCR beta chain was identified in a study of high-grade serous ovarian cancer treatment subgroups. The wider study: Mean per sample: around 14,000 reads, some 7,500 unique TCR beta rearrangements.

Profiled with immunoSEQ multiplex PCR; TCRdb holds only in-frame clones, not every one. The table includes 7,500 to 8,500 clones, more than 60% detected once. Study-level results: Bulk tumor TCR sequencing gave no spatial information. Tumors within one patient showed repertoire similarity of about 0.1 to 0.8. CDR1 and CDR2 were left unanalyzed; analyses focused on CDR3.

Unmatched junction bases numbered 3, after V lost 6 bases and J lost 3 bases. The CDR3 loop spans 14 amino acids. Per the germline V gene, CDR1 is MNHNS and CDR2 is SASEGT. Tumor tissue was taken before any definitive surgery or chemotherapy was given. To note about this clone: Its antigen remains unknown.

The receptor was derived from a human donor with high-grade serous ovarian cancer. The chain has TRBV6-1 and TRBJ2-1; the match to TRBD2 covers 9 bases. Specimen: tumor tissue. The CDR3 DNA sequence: TGTGCCAGCAGAGGGCGGGAGGGCTACAATGAGCAGTTCTTC. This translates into CASRGREGYNEQFF.